This TCR beta chain is drawn from a study of blood T cell repertoires in COVID-19. About the research overall: The samples span acute and convalescent COVID-19 from the United States, Italy and Spain. Sample material is recorded as cDNA or gDNA derived from T cells, B-cell-depleted T cells, or PBMCs.

Individuals aged roughly 18 to 95 years were recruited from fewer than 25 US areas. Those designated as exposed participants met a COVID-19 case within 2 weeks before study entry. Method: immunoSEQ multiplex PCR; TCRdb's copy keeps in-frame clones and lacks some. The sample contains roughly 280,000 clones, around 93% of which appear only once. Sequenced input: PBMCs or T cells enriched from blood (not recorded which). This receptor was obtained from a man aged 40-49 years who had been exposed to COVID-19.

The CDR3 DNA reads as TGTGCCAGTAGTTGGACAGGGGGCACCGGGGAGCTGTTTTTT. Translating gives CASSWTGGTGELFF. V usage is TRBV19 and J usage is TRBJ2-2; 10 bases line up with TRBD1. Germline V gives CDR1 LNHDA, CDR2 SQIVND (reference sequence). The V gene end was trimmed by 5 bases and the J gene end by 4 bases; junction bases not matched to a gene: 1. The CDR3 is made up of 14 amino acids.